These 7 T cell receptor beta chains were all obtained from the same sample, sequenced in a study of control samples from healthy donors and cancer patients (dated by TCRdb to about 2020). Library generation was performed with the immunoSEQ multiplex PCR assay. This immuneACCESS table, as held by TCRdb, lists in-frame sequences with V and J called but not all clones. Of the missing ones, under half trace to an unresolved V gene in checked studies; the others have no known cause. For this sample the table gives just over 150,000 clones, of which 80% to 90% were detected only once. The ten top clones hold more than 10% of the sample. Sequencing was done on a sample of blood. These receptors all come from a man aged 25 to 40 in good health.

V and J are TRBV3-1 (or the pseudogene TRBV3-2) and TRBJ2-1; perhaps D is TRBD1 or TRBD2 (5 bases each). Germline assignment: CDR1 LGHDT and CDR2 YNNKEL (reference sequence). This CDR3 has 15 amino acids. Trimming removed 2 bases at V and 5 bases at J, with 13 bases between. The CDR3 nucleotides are TGTGCCAGCAGCCAAACCGGGACGGGAAACAATGAGCAGTTCTTC. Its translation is CASSQTGTGNNEQFF.

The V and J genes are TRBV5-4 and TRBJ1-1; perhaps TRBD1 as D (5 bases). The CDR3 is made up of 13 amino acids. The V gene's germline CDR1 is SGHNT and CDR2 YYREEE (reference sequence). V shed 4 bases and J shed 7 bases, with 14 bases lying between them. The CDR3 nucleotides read TGTGCCAGCAGCGTGGACACTATAGTTGAAGCTTTCTTT. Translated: CASSVDTIVEAFF.

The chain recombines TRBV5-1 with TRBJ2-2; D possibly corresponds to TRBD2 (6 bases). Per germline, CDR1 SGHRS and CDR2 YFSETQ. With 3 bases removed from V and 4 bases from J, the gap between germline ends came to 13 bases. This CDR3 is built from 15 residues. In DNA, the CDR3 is TGCGCCAGCAGCTACGGGCGGGGCCGCACCGGGGAGCTGTTTTTT. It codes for CASSYGRGRTGELFF.

CDR3 in amino acids: CASSLFGRSLFF. The CDR3 DNA reads TGTGCCAGCAGCTTATTTGGTCGTTCCTTGTTCTTC. V and J are TRBV7-2 and TRBJ2-1, with unresolved D. CDR3 length: 12 amino acids. CDR1 and CDR2 (germline): SGHTA, FQGNSA. V lost 2 bases to trimming and J lost 15 bases, with 14 bases between them.

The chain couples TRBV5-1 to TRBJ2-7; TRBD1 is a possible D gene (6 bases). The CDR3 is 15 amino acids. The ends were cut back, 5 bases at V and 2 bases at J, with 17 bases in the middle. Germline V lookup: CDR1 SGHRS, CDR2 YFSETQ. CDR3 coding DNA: TGCGCCAGCAGTTGGTCGACAGGCCCCACCTACGAGCAGTACTTC. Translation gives CASSWSTGPTYEQYF. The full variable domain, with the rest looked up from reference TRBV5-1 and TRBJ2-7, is KAGVTQTPRYLIKTRGQQVTLSCSPISGHRSVSWYQQTPGQGLQFLFEYFSETQRNKGNFPGRFSGRQFSNSRSEMNVSTLELGDSALYLCASSWSTGPTYEQYFGPGTRLTVT.

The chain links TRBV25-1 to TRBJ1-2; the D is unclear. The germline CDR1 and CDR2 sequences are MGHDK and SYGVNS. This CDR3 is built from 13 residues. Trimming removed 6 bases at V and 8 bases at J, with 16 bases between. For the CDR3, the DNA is TGTGCCAGCAGGGACCAGTTCGTCGGGGGCTACACCTTC. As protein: CASRDQFVGGYTF.

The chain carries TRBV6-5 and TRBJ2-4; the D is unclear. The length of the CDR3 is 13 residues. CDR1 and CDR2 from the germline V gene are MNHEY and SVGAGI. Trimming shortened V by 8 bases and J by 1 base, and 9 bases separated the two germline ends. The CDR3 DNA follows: TGTGCCAGCCTGGCCAGGGCCAAAAACATTCAGTACTTC. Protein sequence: CASLARAKNIQYF.